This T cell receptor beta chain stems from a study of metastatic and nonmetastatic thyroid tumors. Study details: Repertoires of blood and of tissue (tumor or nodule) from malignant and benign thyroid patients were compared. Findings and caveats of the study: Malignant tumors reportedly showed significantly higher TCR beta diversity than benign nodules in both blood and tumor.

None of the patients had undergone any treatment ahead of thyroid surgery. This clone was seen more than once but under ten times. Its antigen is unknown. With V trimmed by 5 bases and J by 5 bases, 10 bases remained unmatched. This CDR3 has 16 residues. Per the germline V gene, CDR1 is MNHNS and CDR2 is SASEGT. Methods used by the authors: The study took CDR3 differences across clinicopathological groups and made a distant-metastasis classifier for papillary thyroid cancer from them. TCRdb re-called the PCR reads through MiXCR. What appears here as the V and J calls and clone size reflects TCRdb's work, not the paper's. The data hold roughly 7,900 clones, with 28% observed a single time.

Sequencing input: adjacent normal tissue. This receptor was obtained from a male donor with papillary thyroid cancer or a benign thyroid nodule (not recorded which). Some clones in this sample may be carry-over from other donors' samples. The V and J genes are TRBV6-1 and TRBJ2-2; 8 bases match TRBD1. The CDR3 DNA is TGTGCCAGCAGTAAGGCAGGGGGCCGGAGAACCGGGGAGCTGTTTTTT. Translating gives CASSKAGGRRTGELFF.